The subject of this entry is one T cell receptor beta chain. Its target is unknown. These data come from a study of CD8+ T cells in alopecia areata. Study conclusions and caveats: Tissue-resident alphabeta T cells belonging to normal skin likewise get sequenced within scalp specimens.

In each case, RNA was isolated and then reverse transcribed into cDNA as the sequencing template. Using immunoSEQ multiplex PCR, the repertoire was profiled, and TCRdb retains in-frame clones only, with some absent. The sample contains roughly 60,000 clones, approximately 44% of which appear only once. The treatment: oral pan-JAK inhibitor, 5-10 mg twice daily. Collected material from alopecia areata patients comprised lesional scalp punch biopsies and peripheral blood. This CDR3 contains 15 residues. Looked up from germline, CDR1 is SEHNR and CDR2 is FQNEAQ (reference sequence). Trimming took off 6 bases at V and 2 bases at J, with 13 bases between the two ends.

The source material was CD8+ T cells sorted from blood, sampled around week 37, from a patient treated with tofacitinib. This clonotype was sampled from a human donor with alopecia areata. The chain has TRBV7-9 and TRBJ2-2; TRBD2 might be the D (6 bases). CDR3 sequence (DNA): TGTGCCAGCAGTCCCGGGACTCTAAACACCGGGGAGCTGTTTTTT. This encodes CASSPGTLNTGELFF.